This TCR beta chain was recovered during a study of T cells in tuberculosis. Study results and caveats: GMM-specific TCRs were nearer to active tuberculosis alpha repertoires, suggesting expansion.

This clone was observed a handful of times. Its target is not known. V dropped 3 bases and J dropped 1; count of bases not matched to a gene: 7. The CDR3 spans 15 residues. Germline assignment: CDR1 GTSNPN and CDR2 SVGIG (reference sequence). Sequencing used immunoSEQ multiplex PCR; TCRdb keeps in-frame clones, though not all of them. The repertoire holds 37,000 or so clones, with 90% to 95% as singletons. The sample taken for sequencing was PBMCs. This chain uses TRBV30 with TRBJ2-3, with TRBD2 matching over 7 bases. This receptor was identified in a donor aged 5-35 years with latent tuberculosis or without tuberculosis infection. Some clones in this sample may be carry-over from other donors' samples. Here the CDR3 reads CAWRGAGVRTDTQYF. In DNA, the CDR3 is TGTGCCTGGAGAGGGGCGGGGGTCCGCACAGATACGCAGTATTTT.